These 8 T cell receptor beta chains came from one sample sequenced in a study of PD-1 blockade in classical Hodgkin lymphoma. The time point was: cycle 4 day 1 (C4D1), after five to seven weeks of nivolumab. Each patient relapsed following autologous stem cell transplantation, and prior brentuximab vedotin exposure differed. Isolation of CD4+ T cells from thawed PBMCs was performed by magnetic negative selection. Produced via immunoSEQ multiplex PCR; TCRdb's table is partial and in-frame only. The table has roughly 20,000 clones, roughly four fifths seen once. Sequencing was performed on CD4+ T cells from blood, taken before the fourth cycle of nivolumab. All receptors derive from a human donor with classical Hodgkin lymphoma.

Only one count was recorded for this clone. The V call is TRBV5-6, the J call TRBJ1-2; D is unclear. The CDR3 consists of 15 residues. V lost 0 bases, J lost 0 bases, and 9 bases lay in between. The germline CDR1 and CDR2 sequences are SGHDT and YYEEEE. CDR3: CASSLGGISNYGYTF. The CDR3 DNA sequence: TGTGCCAGCAGCTTGGGAGGGATATCTAACTATGGCTACACCTTC.

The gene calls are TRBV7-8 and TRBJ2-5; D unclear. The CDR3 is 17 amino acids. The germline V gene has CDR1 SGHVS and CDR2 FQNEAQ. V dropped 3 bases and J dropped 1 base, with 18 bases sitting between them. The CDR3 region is CASSLVVVLTSQETQYF. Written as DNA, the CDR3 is TGTGCCAGCAGCTTGGTTGTGGTCCTTACAAGCCAAGAGACCCAGTACTTC.

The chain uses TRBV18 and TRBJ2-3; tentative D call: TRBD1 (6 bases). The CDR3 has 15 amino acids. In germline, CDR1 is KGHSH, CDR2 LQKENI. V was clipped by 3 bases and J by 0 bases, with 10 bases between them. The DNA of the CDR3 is TGTGCCAGCTCACCTGAACAGGGCAGCACAGATACGCAGTATTTT. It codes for CASSPEQGSTDTQYF. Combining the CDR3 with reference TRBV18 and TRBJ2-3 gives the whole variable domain NAGVMQNPRHLVRRRGQEARLRCSPMKGHSHVYWYRQLPEEGLKFMVYLQKENIIDESGMPKERFSAEFPKEGPSILRIQQVVRGDSAAYFCASSPEQGSTDTQYFGPGTRLTVL.

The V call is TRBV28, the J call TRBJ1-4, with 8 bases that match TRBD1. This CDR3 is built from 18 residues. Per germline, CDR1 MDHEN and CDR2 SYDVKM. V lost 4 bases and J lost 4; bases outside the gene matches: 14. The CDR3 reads CASSSTGAGGAFNEKLFF. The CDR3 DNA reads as TGTGCCAGCAGTTCGACAGGGGCGGGAGGAGCCTTTAATGAAAAACTGTTTTTT.

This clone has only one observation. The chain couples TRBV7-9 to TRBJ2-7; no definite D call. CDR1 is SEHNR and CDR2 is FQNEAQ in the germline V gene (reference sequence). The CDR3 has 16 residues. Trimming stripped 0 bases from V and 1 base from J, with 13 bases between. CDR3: CASSLAGPAVSYEQYF. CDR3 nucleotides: TGTGCCAGCAGCTTAGCGGGCCCGGCAGTATCCTACGAGCAGTACTTC.

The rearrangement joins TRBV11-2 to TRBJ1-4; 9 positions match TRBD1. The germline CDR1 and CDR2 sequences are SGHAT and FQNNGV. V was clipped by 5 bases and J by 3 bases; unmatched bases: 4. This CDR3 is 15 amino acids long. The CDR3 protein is CASSQDRGANEKLFF. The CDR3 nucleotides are TGTGCCAGCAGCCAGGACAGGGGAGCTAATGAAAAACTGTTTTTT. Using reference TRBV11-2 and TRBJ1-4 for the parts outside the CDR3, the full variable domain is EAGVAQSPRYKIIEKRQSVAFWCNPISGHATLYWYQQILGQGPKLLIQFQNNGVVDDSQLPKDRFSAERLKGVDSTLKIQPAKLEDSAVYLCASSQDRGANEKLFFGSGTQLSVL.

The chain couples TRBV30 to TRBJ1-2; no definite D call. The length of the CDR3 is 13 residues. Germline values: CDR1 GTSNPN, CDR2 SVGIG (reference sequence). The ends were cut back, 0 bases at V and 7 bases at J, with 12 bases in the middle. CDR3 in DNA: TGTGCCTGGAGTGTAGGGTCTGGGGTTGGCTACACCTTC. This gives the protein CAWSVGSGVGYTF. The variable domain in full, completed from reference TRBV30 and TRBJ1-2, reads SQTIHQWPATLVQPVGSPLSLECTVEGTSNPNLYWYRQAAGRGLQLLFYSVGIGQISSEVPQNLSASRPQDRQFILSSKKLLLSDSGFYLCAWSVGSGVGYTFGSGTRLTVV.

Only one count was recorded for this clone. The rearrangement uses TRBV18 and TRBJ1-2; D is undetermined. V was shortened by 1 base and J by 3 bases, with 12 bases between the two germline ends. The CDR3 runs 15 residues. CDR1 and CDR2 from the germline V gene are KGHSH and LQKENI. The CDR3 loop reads CASSPQGKTDYGYTF. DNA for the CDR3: TGTGCCAGCTCACCACAGGGAAAGACTGACTATGGCTACACCTTC.